One sample yielded the 31 T cell receptor beta chains listed below, sequenced in a study of a mutant IDH1 vaccine in newly diagnosed glioma. Noted time point: week 5, during vaccination. The study gave 300 ug of mutant IDH1 20-mer peptide per vaccine dose, with topical imiquimod. Data came from immunoSEQ multiplex PCR; TCRdb stores just in-frame clones and leaves some out. The sample has under 95,000 clones, 90% to 95% seen once. No antigen is known for these receptors. Sequencing was performed on PBMCs, taken from a glioma patient whose treatment included an IDH1 peptide vaccine. Source of these receptors: a woman between 50 and 59 years old with glioma.

The V gene is TRBV5-1, the J gene TRBJ2-3, with 12 bases matching TRBD2. Per the germline V gene, CDR1 is SGHRS and CDR2 is YFSETQ. The trim removed 4 bases at V and 0 bases at J, leaving 3 bases unmatched. The CDR3 sequence is 16 residues long. The CDR3 DNA follows: TGCGCCAGCAGCCCCCTAGCGGGAGGGAGCACAGATACGCAGTATTTT. As protein: CASSPLAGGSTDTQYF.

The chain couples TRBV27 to TRBJ2-7, with 7 nucleotides matching TRBD1. V lost 1 base to trimming and J lost 3 bases; unmatched junction nucleotides: 9. The CDR3 consists of 16 residues. Germline assignment: CDR1 MNHEY and CDR2 SMNVEV (reference sequence). The CDR3 loop reads CASSLFKEGGGYEQYF. For the CDR3, the DNA is TGTGCCAGCAGTTTATTTAAGGAAGGGGGCGGCTACGAGCAGTACTTC.

This clone appeared once. The V gene is TRBV5-1, the J gene TRBJ2-5, with D unresolved. Germline CDR1 reads SGHRS; CDR2 reads YFSETQ. V lost 4 bases to trimming and J lost 5 bases, with 9 bases between them. The CDR3 length is 12 residues. CDR3 region: CASSTSRETQYF. The CDR3 DNA sequence: TGCGCCAGCAGCACCTCTCGGGAGACCCAGTACTTC.

V is TRBV5-6 and J is TRBJ2-7; D is unclear. Trimming stripped 0 bases from V and 0 bases from J, with 10 bases between. Germline V gene lookup returns CDR1 SGHDT and CDR2 YYEEEE. This CDR3 has 15 amino acids. Here the CDR3 DNA reads TGTGCCAGCAGCTTGGTGGGTTCGATCTCCTACGAGCAGTACTTC. This gives the protein CASSLVGSISYEQYF.

The chain employs TRBV11-2 and TRBJ1-2; D call uncertain. V was clipped by 4 bases and J by 3 bases, with 12 bases between them. The CDR3 sequence is 14 residues long. Germline CDR1 and CDR2: SGHAT and FQNNGV. CDR3 in DNA: TGTGCCAGCAGCTCCGGACGGAGGGACTATGGCTACACCTTC. Translating it yields CASSSGRRDYGYTF.

This clone was observed once. The chain links TRBV11-2 to TRBJ1-2, with D possibly matching TRBD1 (6 bases). The CDR3 sequence is 13 residues long. V lost 7 bases and J 2 bases, leaving 11 bases between the germline ends. From germline, CDR1 is SGHAT and CDR2 FQNNGV. The CDR3 protein is CASTRTGNYGYTF. In nucleotides, the CDR3 is TGTGCCAGCACCCGCACAGGGAACTATGGCTACACCTTC.

A single count supports this clone. The chain carries TRBV10-3 and TRBJ2-7; 7 bases are a match to TRBD1. After removal of 2 bases from V and 5 bases from J, the junction contained 3 bases not matched to a gene. Germline-derived CDR1 and CDR2 are ENHRY and SYGVKD. The CDR3 is 13 residues long. The CDR3 DNA is TGTGCCATCAGTGAGGACAGGGTACACGAGCAGTACTTC. Translated, it gives CAISEDRVHEQYF.

The chain links TRBV12-5 to TRBJ2-7; D unclear. Germline V gene lookup returns CDR1 LGHNT and CDR2 FRNRAP. V was clipped by 0 bases and J by 3 bases, with 6 bases between them. CDR3 length: 13 amino acids. The CDR3 DNA is TGTGCTAGTGGTTTGGTAACCGGCTACGAGCAGTACTTC. This gives the protein CASGLVTGYEQYF.

This chain links TRBV5-1 with TRBJ1-1; TRBD1 matches 7 bases. V lost 4 bases and J lost 0; bases outside the gene matches: 9. The CDR3 loop spans 16 amino acids. The germline V gene encodes CDR1 SGHRS and CDR2 YFSETQ. DNA of the CDR3: TGCGCCAGCAGCACTGGGACAGCTTCCATGAACACTGAAGCTTTCTTT. This gives the protein CASSTGTASMNTEAFF. Variable domain in full (rest from reference TRBV5-1 and TRBJ1-1): KAGVTQTPRYLIKTRGQQVTLSCSPISGHRSVSWYQQTPGQGLQFLFEYFSETQRNKGNFPGRFSGRQFSNSRSEMNVSTLELGDSALYLCASSTGTASMNTEAFFGQGTRLTVV.

This clone was found a few times. Mismatch with germline at one junction end may stem from a read error. This sequence joins TRBV4-2 and TRBJ2-1, with D perhaps assigned TRBD1 or TRBD2 (6 bases each). Germline CDR1 LGHNA, CDR2 YNFKEQ. The CDR3 length is 17 residues. DNA for the CDR3: TGTGCCAGCAGCCAAGACGGAGGGGGGTCATCCTTCAATGAGCAGTTCTTC. It yields the protein CASSQDGGGSSFNEQFF.

The J gene is TRBJ2-4, the V gene TRBV19; 14 bases match TRBD2. The ends lost 0 bases at V and 0 bases at J; junction bases unmatched: 4. Germline CDR1 LNHDA, CDR2 SQIVND (reference sequence). The CDR3 covers 19 residues. DNA for the CDR3: TGTGCCAGTAGTATAGATGGGACTAGCGGGAGTCGAGCCAAAAACATTCAGTACTTC. Translated, it gives CASSIDGTSGSRAKNIQYF.

The V gene is TRBV5-1, the J gene TRBJ2-2; 11 positions agree with TRBD2. Germline V gene lookup returns CDR1 SGHRS and CDR2 YFSETQ. The CDR3 extends over 16 amino acids. The V gene end was trimmed by 0 bases and the J gene end by 4 bases; junction bases not matched to a gene: 2. The CDR3 DNA sequence: TGCGCCAGCAGCTTGGGAGGGACTAGCGGCACCGGGGAGCTGTTTTTT. Protein: CASSLGGTSGTGELFF.

The V and J genes are TRBV9 and TRBJ2-3; 8 bases match TRBD2. V dropped 0 bases and J dropped 5; count of bases not matched to a gene: 8. This CDR3 spans 16 amino acids. The germline CDR1 and CDR2 sequences are SGDLS and YYNGEE. As DNA, the CDR3 is TGTGCCAGCAGCGTAGCTGCCGGGAGGGTTGGAGATACGCAGTATTTT. Amino acids: CASSVAAGRVGDTQYF.

The chain links TRBV5-1 to TRBJ1-1; tentative D call: TRBD1 (6 bases). The V end lost 4 bases, the J end lost 0 bases, and 13 bases lay between the germline ends. CDR3 length: 15 amino acids. Germline CDR1 and CDR2: SGHRS and YFSETQ. The CDR3 DNA sequence: TGCGCCAGCAGCCCCAGGACAGCACTGAACACTGAAGCTTTCTTT. This codes for CASSPRTALNTEAFF.

Turning to this clone: A junction boundary mismatches the germline segment, possibly from a read error. The chain couples TRBV14 to TRBJ1-5; TRBD1 aligns across 9 bases. Germline V gene lookup returns CDR1 SGHDN and CDR2 FVKESK. The CDR3 runs 14 residues. The CDR3 nucleotides are TGTGCCGGCAGCCTGGGACAGGGCTATCAGCCCCAGCATTTT. Translation: CAGSLGQGYQPQHF. Full variable domain (remainder filled in from reference TRBV14 and TRBJ1-5): EAGVTQFPSHSVIEKGQTVTLRCDPISGHDNLYWYRRVMGKEIKFLLHFVKESKQDESGMPNNRFLAERTGGTYSTLKVQPAELEDSGVYFCAGSLGQGYQPQHFGDGTRLSIL.

This chain uses TRBV28 with TRBJ2-1; TRBD1 agrees at 8 bases. Germline V gene sequence: CDR1 MDHEN, CDR2 SYDVKM. The CDR3 is 14 residues long. V lost 6 bases and J lost 13; bases outside the gene matches: 14. In DNA form, the CDR3 reads TGTGCCAGCAGAGTCCCTGGACAGGGTGAGAATCAGTTCTTC. Translation gives CASRVPGQGENQFF.

The chain combines TRBV7-9 with TRBJ2-2; TRBD2 agrees at 7 bases. Germline V gene data show CDR1 as SEHNR and CDR2 as FQNEAQ (reference sequence). With V trimmed by 5 bases and J by 5 bases, 17 bases remained unmatched. This CDR3 contains 18 residues. CDR3 residues: CASSRHSGEGRRTGELFF. The CDR3 DNA reads as TGTGCCAGCAGCCGTCATTCGGGGGAGGGGCGCCGAACCGGGGAGCTGTTTTTT. Full variable domain (remainder filled in from reference TRBV7-9 and TRBJ2-2): DTGVSQNPRHKITKRGQNVTFRCDPISEHNRLYWYRQTLGQGPEFLTYFQNEAQLEKSRLLSDRFSAERPKGSFSTLEIQRTEQGDSAMYLCASSRHSGEGRRTGELFFGEGSRLTVL.

J is TRBJ1-1 and V is TRBV9; unclear D gene. V lost 4 bases, J lost 3 bases, and 19 bases lay in between. The germline gives CDR1 SGDLS, CDR2 YYNGEE. The CDR3 spans 16 residues. The CDR3 sequence: CASSPRTVPSHTEAFF. The CDR3 DNA reads as TGTGCCAGCAGCCCCCGAACAGTGCCTTCGCACACTGAAGCTTTCTTT. The full variable domain, its missing parts supplied by reference TRBV9 and TRBJ1-1, is DSGVTQTPKHLITATGQRVTLRCSPRSGDLSVYWYQQSLDQGLQFLIQYYNGEERAKGNILERFSAQQFPDLHSELNLSSLELGDSALYFCASSPRTVPSHTEAFFGQGTRLTVV.

The CDR3 coding sequence is TGTGCTAGTGGTTTGGGGACTAGCGGGAGGGGCGAGACCCAGTACTTC. This translates into CASGLGTSGRGETQYF. This chain joins TRBV12-5 and TRBJ2-5; TRBD2 agrees at 15 bases. The V gene end was trimmed by 1 base and the J gene end by 5 bases; junction bases not matched to a gene: 2. Germline V CDR1 and CDR2: LGHNT, FRNRAP. CDR3 length: 16 amino acids.

The CDR3 nucleotides are TGTGCCAGCTCACCTGCTGGAATACGGGACACTGAAGCTTTCTTT. Translation gives CASSPAGIRDTEAFF. This chain joins TRBV18 and TRBJ1-1, with unresolved D. The CDR3 consists of 15 residues. The germline V gene encodes CDR1 KGHSH and CDR2 LQKENI. Trimming stripped 3 bases from V and 3 bases from J, with 14 bases between.

This clone was seen only once. This chain links TRBV2 with TRBJ1-2; perhaps TRBD1 as D (5 bases). The germline V and J ends were trimmed by 10 bases and 8 bases, with 17 bases remaining between them. Looked up from germline, CDR1 is SNHLY and CDR2 is FYNNEI. The CDR3 is 12 residues long. In nucleotides, the CDR3 is TGTGCCATCATGAAGGGGTTTGAAGGCTACACCTTC. This translates into CAIMKGFEGYTF.

J is TRBJ1-3 and V is TRBV7-8; D perhaps matches TRBD1 (5 bases). Trimming removed 5 bases from V and 0 bases from J, with 17 bases in between. This CDR3 spans 17 amino acids. Germline lookup yields CDR1 SGHVS and CDR2 FQNEAQ. The CDR3, as DNA: TGTGCCAGCAGCCTCCCTGGGGGGTCGGACTCTGGAAACACCATATATTTT. This translates into CASSLPGGSDSGNTIYF.

The rearrangement links TRBV2 to TRBJ1-2; weak D call: TRBD1 (5 bases). V was shortened by 11 bases and J by 8 bases, with 15 bases between the two germline ends. The germline V gene encodes CDR1 SNHLY and CDR2 FYNNEI. The CDR3 totals 11 residues. CDR3 nucleotides: TGTGCCCAGGGACTCGAGGAAGGCTACACCTTC. Protein: CAQGLEEGYTF.

V gene TRBV18 combines with J gene TRBJ2-5; D tentatively reads TRBD1 or TRBD2 (5 bases each). The CDR3 is 13 amino acids. Per germline, CDR1 KGHSH and CDR2 LQKENI. Trimming took 2 bases from V and 1 from J, leaving 5 bases between them. The CDR3 reads CASSPGTQETQYF. The CDR3 DNA reads TGTGCCAGCTCACCAGGGACCCAAGAGACCCAGTACTTC.

The J gene is TRBJ2-1, the V gene TRBV7-3; 10 bases align to TRBD1. Trimming at V came to 2 bases and at J to 6 bases, leaving 7 bases not matched to a gene. The CDR3 covers 16 residues. CDR1 and CDR2 from the germline V gene are SGHTA and FQGTGA. The CDR3 region has the DNA TGTGCCAGCAGCTTAGGCCGGGACAGGGGATTCAATGAGCAGTTCTTC. Its protein product is CASSLGRDRGFNEQFF.

There are a few counts of this clone. The genes are TRBV6-1 and TRBJ1-1; maybe TRBD1 (6 bases). The germline gives CDR1 MNHNS, CDR2 SASEGT. The CDR3 consists of 13 residues. V shed 8 bases and J shed 4 bases, with 14 bases lying between them. This chain's CDR3 is CASHSRGLTEAFF. The CDR3 DNA is TGTGCCAGCCATTCCAGGGGTCTCACTGAAGCTTTCTTT.

The rearrangement links TRBV19 to TRBJ2-2, with D perhaps being TRBD1 or TRBD2 (5 bases each). The length of the CDR3 is 15 residues. Trimming took off 6 bases at V and 2 bases at J, with 13 bases between the two ends. Germline loops: CDR1 LNHDA, CDR2 SQIVND (reference sequence). The CDR3 sequence: CASRSRDGNTGELFF. The CDR3 DNA is TGTGCCAGTAGATCGAGGGACGGTAACACCGGGGAGCTGTTTTTT.

This clone occurred once. The J gene is TRBJ1-2, the V gene TRBV29-1; D call uncertain. The CDR3 runs to 14 residues. From germline, CDR1 is SQVTM and CDR2 ANQGSEA. V lost 0 bases, J lost 0 bases, and 8 bases lay in between. CDR3 region: CSVEDHQSNYGYTF. DNA of the CDR3: TGCAGCGTTGAAGATCACCAGTCTAACTATGGCTACACCTTC.

The gene calls are TRBV28 and TRBJ2-1; 14 positions agree with TRBD2. J was trimmed by 12 bases and V by 10 bases; bases with no gene match: 8. The CDR3 totals 13 residues. CDR1 is MDHEN, CDR2 SYDVKM, per germline. CDR3 bases: TGTGCCACCGGAGGACTAGCGGGAGGTGGGCAGTTCTTC. This encodes CATGGLAGGGQFF.

This clone was observed a few times. The V call is TRBV11-1, the J call TRBJ2-5; TRBD1 or TRBD2 may be the D gene (5 bases each). The CDR3 loop spans 14 amino acids. The germline V and J ends were trimmed by 5 bases and 5 bases, with 15 bases remaining between them. In germline, CDR1 is SGHAT, CDR2 FQDESV (reference sequence). CDR3 region: CASSQWDRGETQYF. The CDR3 nucleotides are TGTGCCAGCAGCCAGTGGGACCGCGGGGAGACCCAGTACTTC.

This chain connects TRBV6-1 to TRBJ1-1, with D hard to call. The CDR3 sequence is 14 residues long. Germline V gene sequence: CDR1 MNHNS, CDR2 SASEGT. V was pared by 7 bases and J by 1 base, with 13 bases between. The DNA of the CDR3 is TGTGCCAGCACAACGGGCCAGACGAACACTGAAGCTTTCTTT. Translating gives CASTTGQTNTEAFF.